The T cell receptor beta chain described here comes from a study of blood T cell repertoires in COVID-19. For the study at large: In each case, the material was cDNA or gDNA derived from T cells, B-cell-depleted T cells, or PBMCs.

In the original workflow: Amplification from reference gene primers served as the basis for estimated nucleated cell counts. The assay was immunoSEQ multiplex PCR, and TCRdb's table has in-frame clones only and misses some. That table gives V, J and clone size, and the DNA gave D and trimming. The table has 540,000 or so clones, approximately 88% seen once. Seattle's cohort entered during active infection and was followed longitudinally. The clonotype comes from a woman between 50 and 59 years old with COVID-19, enrolled during active disease. The sequencing input was peripheral blood.

In nucleotides, the CDR3 is TGTGCCAGCAGCCCTCGAGGCATAGCGGGGGGAAACAATGAGCAGTTCTTC. Its translation: CASSPRGIAGGNNEQFF. The rearrangement uses TRBV7-9 and TRBJ2-1; TRBD2 agrees at 10 bases. The CDR3 totals 17 residues. The trim removed 5 bases at V and 5 bases at J, leaving 12 bases unmatched. Germline V gives CDR1 SEHNR, CDR2 FQNEAQ (reference sequence).